These 17 T cell receptor beta chains originate from one sample sequenced in a study of T cells after yellow fever vaccination. One entry per CDR3 protein results from TCRdb running MiXCR on the 5' RACE reads. Among over 110,000 distinct CDR3 sequences listed, 7.7% were seen once. This specimen consisted of CD4+ T cells sorted from PBMCs, obtained 5 days after the yellow fever booster vaccination. Receptors were obtained from a man younger than 40 who received the YFV17D yellow fever vaccine.

This clonotype was picked up many times. CDR3 nucleotide sequence: TGTGCCAGCAGTGGGACAGCCAGGGATGAGCAGTTCTTC. Its protein is CASSGTARDEQFF. V gene TRBV9 combines with J gene TRBJ2-1; TRBD1 matches 7 bases. Trimming at V came to 5 bases and at J to 8 bases, leaving 7 bases not matched to a gene. This CDR3 contains 13 residues. The V gene's germline CDR1 is SGDLS and CDR2 YYNGEE.

At least ten counts were recorded for this clonotype. This chain joins TRBV3-1 and TRBJ2-7, with D maybe TRBD1 (7 bases). This CDR3 has 16 residues. Between the trimmed V and J ends, which lost 1 base and 0 bases, there was a span of 13 bases. Germline V gene data show CDR1 as LGHDT and CDR2 as YNNKEL (reference sequence). The CDR3 reads CASSQVGGDSSYEQYF. CDR3 DNA sequence: TGTGCCAGCAGCCAAGTCGGCGGGGACAGCTCCTACGAGCAGTACTTC.

This clonotype was seen repeatedly, ten times or more. This chain joins TRBV7-9 and TRBJ2-5; perhaps D is TRBD1 or TRBD2 (5 bases each). Germline V CDR1 and CDR2: SEHNR, FQNEAQ (reference sequence). V was cut by 5 bases and J by 3 bases, with 13 bases left in between. CDR3 size: 14 residues. The CDR3 region is CASSPGSGKETQYF. CDR3 DNA: TGTGCCAGCAGCCCAGGGAGCGGAAAAGAGACCCAGTACTTC.

The table lists this clonotype with many counts. The chain couples TRBV5-1 to TRBJ2-2; a possible D gene is TRBD1 (6 bases). This CDR3 has 15 amino acids. V lost 1 base and J lost 7, with 14 bases in between. The germline V gene has CDR1 SGHRS and CDR2 YFSETQ. The CDR3 region has the DNA TGCGCCAGCAGCTTGCAGGGGCAGCTCGTCGGGGAGCTGTTTTTT. Translating gives CASSLQGQLVGELFF.

This clonotype was seen at least ten times. The chain carries TRBV10-3 and TRBJ2-1; 9 bases match TRBD2. The CDR3 has 14 amino acids. V lost 4 bases and J lost 5; bases outside the gene matches: 3. Germline CDR1 and CDR2: ENHRY and SYGVKD. DNA of the CDR3: TGTGCCATCAGTGTAGCTAGCGGGAACAATGAGCAGTTCTTC. It is translated as CAISVASGNNEQFF.

The table lists this clonotype with many counts. The chain is built from TRBV4-3 and TRBJ2-6, with unresolved D. The CDR3 contains 15 residues. In germline, CDR1 is LGHNA, CDR2 YSLEER. Trimming took off 0 bases at V and 0 bases at J, with 3 bases between the two ends. In nucleotides, the CDR3 is TGCGCCAGCAGCCAAGATTACTCTGGGGCCAACGTCCTGACTTTC. Translation gives CASSQDYSGANVLTF.

The table lists this clonotype with many counts. The chain links TRBV12-3 or TRBV12-4 to TRBJ2-7, with D unclear. Trimming removed 5 bases at V and 3 bases at J, with 14 bases between. CDR3 length: 14 amino acids. CDR3 in DNA: TGTGCCAGCAGTCACGGGTCACGCAGCTACGAGCAGTACTTC. It encodes CASSHGSRSYEQYF.

The sample holds many counts of this clonotype. V and J are TRBV12-3 or TRBV12-4 and TRBJ2-3; D may be TRBD1 (5 bases). CDR3 length: 14 amino acids. The ends were cut back, 2 bases at V and 4 bases at J, with 10 bases in the middle. CDR3 DNA: TGTGCCAGCAGTTTAATAGAACAGGCAGATACGCAGTATTTT. This sequence encodes CASSLIEQADTQYF.

This clonotype was counted at least ten times. V and J are TRBV5-1 and TRBJ2-5; D gene uncertain. CDR3 length equals 13 residues. The germline gives CDR1 SGHRS, CDR2 YFSETQ. Deletions cut 4 bases from V and 4 bases from J, with 11 bases between. The CDR3 DNA sequence: TGCGCCAGCAGCCCACAATGGGGAGAGACCCAGTACTTC. Translating it yields CASSPQWGETQYF.

This clonotype has ten or more counts. This chain uses TRBV7-2 with TRBJ2-7; D possibly corresponds to TRBD2 (6 bases). CDR1 SGHTA and CDR2 FQGNSA come from the germline V gene. V was cut by 5 bases and J by 5 bases, with 19 bases left in between. The CDR3 has 15 amino acids. Here the CDR3 DNA reads TGTGCCAGCAGCCCCTCCGTGGGGGGACGGGACGAGCAGTACTTC. Amino acids: CASSPSVGGRDEQYF.

Many counts were recorded for this clonotype. This sequence joins TRBV27 and TRBJ1-1; D ambiguous. Germline V gene lookup returns CDR1 MNHEY and CDR2 SMNVEV (reference sequence). The ends were cut back, 5 bases at V and 5 bases at J, with 15 bases in the middle. The CDR3 sequence is 14 residues long. CDR3 DNA sequence: TGTGCCAGCAGTCCCAACTACTCTGGAACTGAAGCTTTCTTT. Translating gives CASSPNYSGTEAFF.

Concerning this clonotype: This sequence may be a read error, since a much larger clone differs from it by one base. The chain is built from TRBV10-3 and TRBJ1-2; D is perhaps TRBD1 (5 bases). The CDR3 runs to 12 residues. Trimming left V 5 bases short and J 9 bases short, with 13 bases between. Germline V gene sequence: CDR1 ENHRY, CDR2 SYGVKD. The CDR3 DNA follows: TGTGCCATCAGTACAGACAGTGTTAGCTACACCTTC. It encodes CAISTDSVSYTF.

This clonotype showed up many times. The V call is TRBV7-6, the J call TRBJ2-7; D gene ambiguous. There are 15 residues in the CDR3. The germline V and J ends were trimmed by 1 base and 6 bases, with 16 bases remaining between them. Germline V gene lookup returns CDR1 SGHVS and CDR2 FNYEAQ. The CDR3 bases are TGTGCCAGCAGCTTAGAATCCAGCCGCTCAACCGAGCAGTACTTC. Amino acids: CASSLESSRSTEQYF.

This clonotype was picked up a small number of times. The chain has TRBV7-9 and TRBJ1-2; the D gene is possibly TRBD1 (6 bases). Trimming took 0 bases from V and 4 from J, leaving 12 bases between them. CDR1 and CDR2 from the germline V gene are SEHNR and FQNEAQ (reference sequence). The CDR3 covers 15 residues. CDR3 DNA sequence: TGTGCCAGCAGCTTAGCGGGGGCTTCAGGCTATGGCTACACCTTC. Protein product: CASSLAGASGYGYTF. The full variable domain, in which reference TRBV7-9 and TRBJ1-2 provide the parts outside the CDR3, is DTGVSQNPRHKITKRGQNVTFRCDPISEHNRLYWYRQTLGQGPEFLTYFQNEAQLEKSRLLSDRFSAERPKGSFSTLEIQRTEQGDSAMYLCASSLAGASGYGYTFGSGTRLTVV.

Concerning this clonotype: A much larger clone differs from this one at a single base, so this may be a read error. This chain joins TRBV7-2 and TRBJ2-3; a possible D gene is TRBD2 (5 bases). Looked up from germline, CDR1 is SGHTA and CDR2 is FQGNSA. V gave up 4 bases and J gave up 5 bases, with 13 bases separating them. The CDR3 is 14 residues long. CDR3 sequence reads: CASSSGLPKDTQYF. CDR3 in DNA: TGTGCCAGCAGCTCCGGACTTCCCAAAGATACGCAGTATTTT.

This clonotype occurred many times. The chain combines TRBV24-1 with TRBJ2-4, with 11 positions matching TRBD1. The germline V gene encodes CDR1 KGHDR and CDR2 SFDVKD. V dropped 2 bases and J dropped 8; count of bases not matched to a gene: 4. There are 15 residues in the CDR3. For the CDR3, the DNA is TGTGCCACCAGTGATTCCTTGGGACAGGGGGACATTCAGTACTTC. Its translation: CATSDSLGQGDIQYF.

In its sample, this clonotype was seen many times. The CDR3 DNA reads as TGCAGTGCTCATAGGACGACGGGGGAGCAGTACTTC. It encodes CSAHRTTGEQYF. This sequence joins TRBV20-1 and TRBJ2-7; tentatively, D is TRBD2 (5 bases). The germline V gene has CDR1 DFQATT and CDR2 SNEGSKA (reference sequence). There are 12 residues in the CDR3. Trimming pared 5 bases from V and 7 bases from J, leaving 15 bases between.